The 18 T cell receptor beta chains reported below all come from one sample, sequenced in a study of cytomegalovirus exposure and HLA in healthy donors. Vbeta (60) and Jbeta (13) primers were used in the PCR. The repertoire was sequenced with immunoSEQ multiplex PCR; TCRdb's copy has only in-frame clones and lacks some. This repertoire shows under 200,000 clones, about 77% found once; its top ten account for about 6%. Material for sequencing was PBMCs. These receptor sequences come from a woman in her 30s in good health and CMV-seropositive.

The chain links TRBV28 to TRBJ1-5; no clear D gene. CDR1 is MDHEN, CDR2 SYDVKM, per germline. Trimming removed 1 base from V and 6 bases from J, with 4 bases in between. The CDR3 consists of 12 residues. The CDR3 reads CASSLLSQPQHF. The CDR3 DNA reads as TGTGCCAGCAGTTTATTGAGTCAGCCCCAGCATTTT.

V usage is TRBV27 and J usage is TRBJ2-1; tentative D call: TRBD1 (5 bases). The CDR3 loop spans 11 amino acids. Per the germline V gene, CDR1 is MNHEY and CDR2 is SMNVEV (reference sequence). Trimming pared 10 bases from V and 6 bases from J, leaving 10 bases between. The CDR3 loop reads CATHRGNEQFF. In nucleotides, the CDR3 is TGTGCCACCCATAGGGGCAATGAGCAGTTCTTC.

This sequence joins TRBV5-1 and TRBJ2-7; 11 nucleotides match TRBD2. CDR1 is SGHRS and CDR2 is YFSETQ in the germline V gene. CDR3 size: 15 residues. Trimming removed 4 bases from V and 2 bases from J; junction bases left unmatched: 5. The CDR3: CASSLGTSGPYEQYF. The CDR3 DNA sequence: TGCGCCAGCAGCCTGGGGACTAGCGGTCCCTACGAGCAGTACTTC. Based on the CDR3 plus reference TRBV5-1 and TRBJ2-7, the full variable domain is KAGVTQTPRYLIKTRGQQVTLSCSPISGHRSVSWYQQTPGQGLQFLFEYFSETQRNKGNFPGRFSGRQFSNSRSEMNVSTLELGDSALYLCASSLGTSGPYEQYFGPGTRLTVT.

This clone was seen a few times. The chain combines TRBV7-2 with TRBJ1-2; the match to TRBD1 covers 8 bases. The CDR3 length is 17 residues. Germline V gene data show CDR1 as SGHTA and CDR2 as FQGNSA. The ends lost 5 bases at V and 4 bases at J; junction bases unmatched: 15. The CDR3 region is CASSADGGQGFIYGYTF. The DNA for the CDR3 is TGTGCCAGCAGCGCAGACGGAGGACAGGGCTTTATCTATGGCTACACCTTC.

This clone was seen a handful of times. The chain carries TRBV5-4 and TRBJ1-4; a possible D gene is TRBD1 (5 bases). This CDR3 contains 14 residues. The ends were cut back, 0 bases at V and 4 bases at J, with 7 bases in the middle. Per germline, CDR1 SGHNT and CDR2 YYREEE (reference sequence). The CDR3, as DNA: TGTGCCAGCAGCTTGGCTGACAGTAATGAAAAACTGTTTTTT. It is translated as CASSLADSNEKLFF.

The chain joins TRBV11-2 to TRBJ1-1; 10 bases align to TRBD1. The J segment lost 10 bases and the V segment lost 2 bases, leaving 4 bases of the junction unmatched. This CDR3 comprises 13 residues. Germline CDR1 is SGHAT and CDR2 is FQNNGV. In DNA form, the CDR3 reads TGTGCCAGCAGCTTAACCCGGGACAGGGGAGCTTTCTTT. Protein product: CASSLTRDRGAFF.

J is TRBJ2-1 and V is TRBV27, with TRBD1 matching over 7 bases. Per the germline V gene, CDR1 is MNHEY and CDR2 is SMNVEV (reference sequence). The CDR3 consists of 12 residues. V lost 3 bases and J lost 13; bases outside the gene matches: 6. The CDR3 nucleotides are TGTGCCAGCAGTTTCGGAGACAGGGAACAGTTCTTC. Its protein product is CASSFGDREQFF.

The chain couples TRBV21-1 to TRBJ2-7; TRBD2, the table's D call, lacks a check against the DNA. TRBV21-1 is assigned pseudogene status. The CDR3 has 19 amino acids. The CDR3 DNA sequence: TGTGCCAGCAGCAACCCAGGGACTAGCGGGAGAGGCTCTTTCTACGAGCAGTACTTC. Protein: CASSNPGTSGRGSFYEQYF.

This rearrangement joins TRBV19 to TRBJ2-5, with 11 bases identical to TRBD2. This CDR3 contains 16 residues. Trimming at V came to 4 bases and at J to 2 bases, leaving 6 bases not matched to a gene. Per the germline V gene, CDR1 is LNHDA and CDR2 is SQIVND (reference sequence). The CDR3 sequence is CASSNRLAGRQETQYF. CDR3 bases: TGTGCCAGTAGTAACCGACTAGCGGGAAGGCAAGAGACCCAGTACTTC.

This chain links TRBV5-1 with TRBJ2-1; 13 nucleotides match TRBD2. The CDR3 is made up of 17 amino acids. Germline V CDR1 and CDR2: SGHRS, YFSETQ. The V gene end was trimmed by 4 bases and the J gene end by 4 bases; junction bases not matched to a gene: 8. CDR3 region: CASSKAGTSGAYNEQFF. The DNA for the CDR3 is TGCGCCAGCAGCAAAGCCGGGACTAGCGGGGCTTACAATGAGCAGTTCTTC.

The V gene is TRBV19, the J gene TRBJ1-1; 9 nucleotides line up with TRBD1. The CDR3 has 13 residues. Trimming took 7 bases from V and 8 from J; bases not matched to a gene: 8. Per germline, CDR1 LNHDA and CDR2 SQIVND (reference sequence). The CDR3 DNA follows: TGTGCCAGTATACCTGGACAGGGGTTAGAAGCTTTCTTT. Its protein product is CASIPGQGLEAFF.

The rearrangement joins TRBV7-2 to TRBJ2-2; 10 nucleotides line up with TRBD1. The CDR3 contains 17 residues. Trimming cost V 3 bases and J 5 bases; bases outside gene matches: 9. Germline lookup yields CDR1 SGHTA and CDR2 FQGNSA. This chain's CDR3 is CASSFRTGGRGTGELFF. Written as DNA, the CDR3 is TGTGCCAGCAGCTTCCGGACAGGGGGAAGAGGGACCGGGGAGCTGTTTTTT.

The rearrangement links TRBV5-6 to TRBJ1-1, with TRBD1 matching 7 bases. The germline gives CDR1 SGHDT, CDR2 YYEEEE. This CDR3 has 15 amino acids. J lost 0 bases, V lost 3 bases, and 5 bases had no gene match. The CDR3 DNA reads as TGTGCCAGCAGCTCATGGGACAGCATGAACACTGAAGCTTTCTTT. It encodes CASSSWDSMNTEAFF.

The V and J genes are TRBV6-1 and TRBJ1-1, with 8 nucleotides matching TRBD1. Germline CDR1 MNHNS, CDR2 SASEGT. Germline trimming cut 6 bases from V and 5 bases from J; bases unmatched to any gene: 5. The CDR3 contains 13 residues. This CDR3 is CASRQTGETEAFF. The DNA for the CDR3 is TGTGCCAGCAGACAGACAGGGGAGACTGAAGCTTTCTTT.

V and J are TRBV7-8 and TRBJ2-2, with TRBD1 matching over 7 bases. CDR1 is SGHVS and CDR2 is FQNEAQ in the germline V gene. The V segment lost 7 bases and the J segment 0 bases; nucleotides outside the gene matches: 11. This CDR3 region has 17 residues. In DNA form, the CDR3 reads TGTGCCAGCATCAAATATAGGGGGCCTGCGAACACCGGGGAGCTGTTTTTT. It encodes CASIKYRGPANTGELFF.

This clone showed up just once. The rearrangement links TRBV19 to TRBJ1-4; D possibly corresponds to TRBD1 (5 bases). Germline V gene lookup returns CDR1 LNHDA and CDR2 SQIVND (reference sequence). The CDR3 loop spans 15 amino acids. Trimming pared 7 bases from V and 4 bases from J, leaving 16 bases between. Here the CDR3 reads CASTAGQGHNEKLFF. In nucleotides, the CDR3 is TGTGCCAGTACCGCGGGGCAGGGCCATAATGAAAAACTGTTTTTT. The full variable domain, its missing parts supplied by reference TRBV19 and TRBJ1-4, is DGGITQSPKYLFRKEGQNVTLSCEQNLNHDAMYWYRQDPGQGLRLIYYSQIVNDFQKGDIAEGYSVSREKKESFPLTVTSAQKNPTAFYLCASTAGQGHNEKLFFGSGTQLSVL.

The rearrangement joins TRBV2 to TRBJ1-1, with TRBD1 as a possible D gene (5 bases). V gave up 10 bases and J gave up 8 bases, with 14 bases separating them. There are 11 residues in the CDR3. Per germline, CDR1 SNHLY and CDR2 FYNNEI. The CDR3 reads CAIYTGKEAFF. The CDR3 region has the DNA TGTGCCATTTATACAGGTAAAGAAGCTTTCTTT.

The chain has TRBV28 and TRBJ2-1; a possible D gene is TRBD2 (5 bases). This CDR3 is built from 16 residues. The germline V gene has CDR1 MDHEN and CDR2 SYDVKM. V was clipped by 7 bases and J by 5 bases, with 21 bases between them. For the CDR3, the DNA is TGTGCCAGCACGAGTTGGCCACTAGTTGGGCACAATGAGCAGTTCTTC. As protein: CASTSWPLVGHNEQFF.